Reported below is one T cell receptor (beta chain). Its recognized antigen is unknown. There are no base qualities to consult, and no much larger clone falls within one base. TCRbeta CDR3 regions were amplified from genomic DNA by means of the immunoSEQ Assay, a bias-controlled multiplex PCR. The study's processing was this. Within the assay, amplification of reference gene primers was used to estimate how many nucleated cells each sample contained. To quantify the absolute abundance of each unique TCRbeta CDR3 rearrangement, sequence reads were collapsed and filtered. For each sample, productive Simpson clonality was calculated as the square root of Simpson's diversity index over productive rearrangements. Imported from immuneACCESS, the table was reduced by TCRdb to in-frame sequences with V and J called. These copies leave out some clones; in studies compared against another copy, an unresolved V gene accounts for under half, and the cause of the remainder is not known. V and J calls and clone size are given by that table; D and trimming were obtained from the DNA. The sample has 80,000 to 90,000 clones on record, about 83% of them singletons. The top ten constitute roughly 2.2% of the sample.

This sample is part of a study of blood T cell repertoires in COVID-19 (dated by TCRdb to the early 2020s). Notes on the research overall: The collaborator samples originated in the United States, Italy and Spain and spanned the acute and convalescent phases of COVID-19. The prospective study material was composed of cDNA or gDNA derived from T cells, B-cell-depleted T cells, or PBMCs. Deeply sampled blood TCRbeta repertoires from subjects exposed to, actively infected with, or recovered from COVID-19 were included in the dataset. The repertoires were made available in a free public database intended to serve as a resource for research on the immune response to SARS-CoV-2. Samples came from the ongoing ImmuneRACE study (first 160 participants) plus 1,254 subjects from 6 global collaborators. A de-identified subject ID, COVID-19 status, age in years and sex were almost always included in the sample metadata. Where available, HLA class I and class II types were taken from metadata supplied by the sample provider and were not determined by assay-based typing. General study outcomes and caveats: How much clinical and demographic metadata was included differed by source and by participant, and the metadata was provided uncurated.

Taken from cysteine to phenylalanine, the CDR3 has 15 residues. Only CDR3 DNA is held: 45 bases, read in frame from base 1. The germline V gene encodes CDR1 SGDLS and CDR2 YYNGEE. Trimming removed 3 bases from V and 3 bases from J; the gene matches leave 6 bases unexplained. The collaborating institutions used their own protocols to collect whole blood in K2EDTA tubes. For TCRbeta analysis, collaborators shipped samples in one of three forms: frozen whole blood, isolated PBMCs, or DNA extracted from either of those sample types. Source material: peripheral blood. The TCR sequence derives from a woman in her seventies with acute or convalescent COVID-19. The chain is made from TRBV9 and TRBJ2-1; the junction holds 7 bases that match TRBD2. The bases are TGTGCCAGCAGCGCGTTTAGCGGGTACTACAATGAGCAGTTCTTC. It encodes CASSAFSGYYNEQFF.